The clone carrying this T cell receptor (beta chain) was seen a few times. The source of the sample is a study of cytomegalovirus exposure and HLA in healthy donors. Germline CDR1 reads MNHEY; CDR2 reads SMNVEV (reference sequence). Trimming removed 6 bases from V and 3 bases from J; junction bases left unmatched: 6. The CDR3 runs 14 residues. Researchers ran the PCR with 60 Vbeta and 13 Jbeta primers. The protocol was immunoSEQ multiplex PCR, while the TCRdb copy is restricted to in-frame clones and leaves out a portion. The sample comprises 60,000 to 70,000 clones, 65% to 80% of which are singletons, and less than 20% rests with the top ten. Although they were nominally healthy when sampled, donors likely had unrecorded immune exposures.

The sample taken for sequencing was PBMCs. The source of this sequence is a middle-aged man in good health and CMV-seropositive. This rearrangement joins TRBV27 to TRBJ1-1; TRBD1 agrees at 8 bases. The CDR3 sequence is CASRRGQGDTEAFF. In DNA, the CDR3 is TGTGCCAGCAGGCGAGGACAGGGAGACACTGAAGCTTTCTTT.